The table lists the clone carrying this T cell receptor (beta chain) with a few counts. V lost 6 bases, J lost 9 bases, and 8 bases stayed unmatched. Germline V gives CDR1 SQVTM, CDR2 ANQGSEA. The CDR3 runs to 12 residues. The sample originates from a study of cytotoxic CD8 clonotypes in ibrutinib-treated CLL. TCRdb's table, derived via immunoSEQ multiplex PCR, lists solely in-frame clones and lacks some. The table shows just under 70,000 clones, with about 63% occurring only once. This TCR came from a human donor with chronic lymphocytic leukemia. The sample in question was PBMCs, obtained after 12 months of ibrutinib treatment. V and J are TRBV29-1 and TRBJ1-1; TRBD1 matches at 9 bases. For the CDR3, the DNA is TGCAGCGTCGAAACTGGGACAGGGAAAGCTTTCTTT. This codes for CSVETGTGKAFF.